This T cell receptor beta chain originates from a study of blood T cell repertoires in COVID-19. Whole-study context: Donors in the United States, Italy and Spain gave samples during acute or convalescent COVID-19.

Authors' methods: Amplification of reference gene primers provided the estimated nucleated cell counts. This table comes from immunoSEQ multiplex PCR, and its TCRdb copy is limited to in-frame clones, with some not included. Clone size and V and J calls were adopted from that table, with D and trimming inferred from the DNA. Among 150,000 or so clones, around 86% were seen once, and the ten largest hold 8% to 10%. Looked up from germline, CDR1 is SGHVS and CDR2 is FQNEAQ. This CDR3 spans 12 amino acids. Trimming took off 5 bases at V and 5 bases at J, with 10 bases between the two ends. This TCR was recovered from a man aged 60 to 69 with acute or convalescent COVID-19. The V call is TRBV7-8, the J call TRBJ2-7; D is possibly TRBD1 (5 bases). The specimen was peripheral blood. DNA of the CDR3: TGTGCCAGCAGCCTGGACACCAACGAGCAGTACTTC. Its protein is CASSLDTNEQYF.